The rows below give T cell receptor beta chains drawn from one sample of a study of cytomegalovirus exposure and HLA in healthy donors. Measured with immunoSEQ multiplex PCR; TCRdb has only the in-frame clones, and not every one. The sample holds 150,000 to 200,000 clones, 68% seen once. What was sequenced was PBMCs. The receptors shown here come from a middle-aged woman in good health and CMV-seropositive. Both conserved end residues are part of each CDR3. Each record gives: clone size, D gene, V gene, J gene, CDR3 protein, CDR3 DNA. The D gene is left open where the match is weak. Size is omitted from some rows. Given values are once, few, many or a class for expanded clones.

abundance: .; d_gene: .; v_gene: TRBV5-8; j_gene: TRBJ1-4; CDR3aa: CASSLAGADGEKLFF; CDR3nt: TGTGCCAGCAGCTTGGCTGGGGCTGACGGTGAAAAACTGTTTTTT
abundance: .; d_gene: .; v_gene: TRBV6-5; j_gene: TRBJ1-2; CDR3aa: CASRRESHYGYTF; CDR3nt: TGTGCCAGCAGGAGGGAGTCGCACTATGGCTACACCTTC
abundance: .; d_gene: TRBD1; v_gene: TRBV2; j_gene: TRBJ1-2; CDR3aa: CASSERRGGGYTF; CDR3nt: TGTGCCAGCAGTGAAAGGCGAGGGGGCGGCTACACCTTC
abundance: .; d_gene: .; v_gene: TRBV28; j_gene: TRBJ1-2; CDR3aa: CASAQGREVRYTF; CDR3nt: TGTGCCAGTGCGCAAGGCAGGGAAGTACGCTACACCTTC
abundance: .; d_gene: TRBD1; v_gene: TRBV5-1; j_gene: TRBJ2-7; CDR3aa: CASSLLPGQGTSYEQYF; CDR3nt: TGCGCCAGCAGCTTGCTGCCGGGACAGGGGACCTCCTACGAGCAGTACTTC
abundance: .; d_gene: .; v_gene: TRBV5-4; j_gene: TRBJ2-7; CDR3aa: CASSGQAAGGPTYEQYF; CDR3nt: TGTGCCAGCAGCGGACAGGCGGCCGGAGGGCCAACCTACGAGCAGTACTTC
abundance: few; d_gene: TRBD2; v_gene: TRBV2; j_gene: TRBJ2-1; CDR3aa: CASSEPRGSGSHEQFF; CDR3nt: TGTGCCAGCAGTGAACCTCGGGGTAGCGGGAGTCATGAGCAGTTCTTC
abundance: .; d_gene: TRBD1; v_gene: TRBV4-3; j_gene: TRBJ1-3; CDR3aa: CASSQTGYSGNTIYF; CDR3nt: TGCGCCAGCAGCCAGACAGGGTATTCTGGAAACACCATATATTTT
abundance: .; d_gene: TRBD1; v_gene: TRBV5-1; j_gene: TRBJ2-7; CDR3aa: CASSPDPGQGRNEQYF; CDR3nt: TGCGCCAGCAGCCCGGACCCGGGACAGGGGCGGAACGAGCAGTACTTC
abundance: .; d_gene: .; v_gene: TRBV9; j_gene: TRBJ2-5; CDR3aa: CASSVGPGDGETQYF; CDR3nt: TGTGCCAGCAGCGTAGGTCCCGGGGATGGGGAGACCCAGTACTTC
abundance: .; d_gene: .; v_gene: TRBV19; j_gene: TRBJ2-7; CDR3aa: CASSPGWGAYEQYF; CDR3nt: TGTGCCAGTAGTCCTGGATGGGGCGCCTACGAGCAGTACTTC
abundance: .; d_gene: .; v_gene: TRBV7-8; j_gene: TRBJ1-2; CDR3aa: CASSLGGDNYGYPF; CDR3nt: TGTGCCAGCAGCTTAGGAGGGGACAACTATGGCTACCCCTTC
abundance: few; d_gene: TRBD1; v_gene: TRBV4-1; j_gene: TRBJ1-2; CDR3aa: CASSPPLQGIYGYTF; CDR3nt: TGCGCCAGCAGCCCTCCTTTACAGGGGATCTATGGCTACACCTTC
abundance: few; d_gene: .; v_gene: TRBV27; j_gene: TRBJ1-2; CDR3aa: CASSSLQGFDGYTF; CDR3nt: TGTGCCAGCAGTTCACTTCAGGGGTTCGATGGCTACACCTTC
abundance: .; d_gene: TRBD2; v_gene: TRBV19; j_gene: TRBJ2-1; CDR3aa: CASSPSISGGEYNEQFF; CDR3nt: TGTGCCAGTAGTCCTTCCATAAGCGGGGGGGAGTACAATGAGCAGTTCTTC
abundance: .; d_gene: TRBD2; v_gene: TRBV7-2; j_gene: TRBJ2-5; CDR3aa: CASTVVGVAGETQYF; CDR3nt: TGTGCCAGCACCGTAGTTGGGGTAGCGGGGGAGACCCAGTACTTC
abundance: .; d_gene: TRBD2; v_gene: TRBV28; j_gene: TRBJ2-1; CDR3aa: CATEQERGFNEQFF; CDR3nt: TGTGCCACAGAGCAAGAGCGGGGTTTCAATGAGCAGTTCTTC
abundance: .; d_gene: TRBD2; v_gene: TRBV2; j_gene: TRBJ2-2; CDR3aa: CASSTPGGSANTGELFF; CDR3nt: TGTGCCAGCAGCACCCCGGGGGGTAGTGCGAACACCGGGGAGCTGTTTTTT
abundance: .; d_gene: .; v_gene: TRBV7-2; j_gene: TRBJ2-3; CDR3aa: CASSPPGSRTDTQYF; CDR3nt: TGTGCCAGCAGCCCCCCGGGGAGTAGGACAGATACGCAGTATTTT